Below, 5 T cell receptor beta chains from the same sample are listed, as sequenced in a study of cytomegalovirus exposure and HLA in healthy donors. In the PCR, 60 Vbeta and 13 Jbeta primers were used. Clones were read by immunoSEQ multiplex PCR, and TCRdb kept only the in-frame ones, dropping some. The sample comprises roughly 80,000 clones, around 70% of which are singletons, and 15% to 20% rests with the top ten. Material: PBMCs. The receptors were gathered from a woman aged 40 to 55 in good health and CMV-seropositive.

The rearrangement links TRBV4-1 to TRBJ2-7, with 7 bases aligning to TRBD2. The trim removed 0 bases at V and 4 bases at J, leaving 18 bases unmatched. This CDR3 comprises 19 residues. CDR1 is MGHRA and CDR2 is YSYEKL in the germline V gene. The CDR3 region is CASSQDPLHPRLAAYEQYF. CDR3 nucleotides: TGCGCCAGCAGCCAAGACCCCCTTCATCCACGACTAGCTGCTTACGAGCAGTACTTC.

The chain couples TRBV30 to TRBJ1-1, with 8 bases matching TRBD1. The germline V gene has CDR1 GTSNPN and CDR2 SVGIG (reference sequence). CDR3 length: 13 amino acids. Trimming at V came to 8 bases and at J to 4 bases, leaving 9 bases not matched to a gene. CDR3 residues: CATYTGGGTEAFF. DNA of the CDR3: TGTGCCACCTACACAGGGGGAGGCACTGAAGCTTTCTTT.

The chain employs TRBV12-5 and TRBJ2-1; D remains unclear. Between the trimmed V and J ends, which lost 3 bases and 5 bases, there was a span of 5 bases. CDR3 size: 12 residues. CDR1 is LGHNT, CDR2 FRNRAP, per germline. DNA for the CDR3: TGTGCTAGTGGTTTCGGAGACAATGAGCAGTTCTTC. It codes for CASGFGDNEQFF.

This chain joins TRBV28 and TRBJ2-2, with TRBD1 as a possible D gene (6 bases). Germline lookup yields CDR1 MDHEN and CDR2 SYDVKM. CDR3 length: 16 residues. V lost 4 bases and J lost 6, with 18 bases in between. CDR3 amino acids: CASSSQGPAVAGELFF. CDR3 DNA: TGTGCCAGCAGTTCCCAGGGGCCGGCCGTTGCCGGGGAGCTGTTTTTT.

V usage is TRBV19 and J usage is TRBJ2-7; D perhaps matches TRBD1 (5 bases). CDR1 is LNHDA and CDR2 is SQIVND in the germline V gene (reference sequence). V was shortened by 5 bases and J by 3 bases, with 8 bases between the two germline ends. This CDR3 contains 12 residues. The CDR3 bases are TGTGCCAGTAGTCGCGGACACTACGAGCAGTACTTC. The encoded protein is CASSRGHYEQYF.